This T cell receptor beta chain is from a study of blood T cell repertoires in COVID-19. Study details: Sites across the United States, Italy and Spain contributed samples from acute and convalescent COVID-19.

The CDR3 length is 12 residues. Germline V CDR1 and CDR2: SGHAT, FQNNGV. Trimming shortened V by 1 base and J by 10 bases, and 7 bases separated the two germline ends. Sequencing used immunoSEQ multiplex PCR; TCRdb keeps in-frame clones, though not all of them. The sample lists about 140,000 clones, roughly 80% occurring once. The receptor was isolated from a woman aged 45 to 65 with active or convalescent COVID-19. Material: peripheral blood. The chain couples TRBV11-2 to TRBJ1-4; D gene uncertain. CDR3 sequence reads: CASSLVPGKLFF. CDR3 nucleotides: TGTGCCAGCAGCTTAGTTCCGGGAAAACTGTTTTTT.